The rows below give T cell receptor beta chains drawn from one sample of a study of T cell changes during pregnancy in multiple sclerosis. The assay was immunoSEQ multiplex PCR, and TCRdb's table has in-frame clones only and misses some. The profile covers some 100,000 clones, with approximately 94% appearing a single time and roughly 0.9% taken by the ten largest. The sample consisted of peripheral blood, taken before pregnancy. The receptors shown here come from a female donor with multiple sclerosis, enrolled in a pregnancy study. Both conserved end residues are part of each CDR3. A D gene is named only where the DNA matches it firmly. Not all rows give a size; the values are once, few, many and, for expanded clones, a class.

DNA: TGTGCCAGCAGCTTAGGCCAGGGTAATGAAAAACTGTTTTTT
CDR3: CASSLGQGNEKLFF
J: TRBJ1-4
V: TRBV7-9
length: 14
D: -
size: -

DNA: TGTGCCAGCAGGGACAGGGCGGCCACTGAAGCTTTCTTT
CDR3: CASRDRAATEAFF
J: TRBJ1-1
V: TRBV6-1
length: 13
D: TRBD1
size: once

DNA: TGTGCCAGCAGCTTAGAGGCAGGGGGCATTATGGACGCCTTC
CDR3: CASSLEAGGIMDAF
J: TRBJ1-2
V: TRBV7-2
length: 14
D: TRBD1
size: once

DNA: TGTGCCAGCAGCTTGGGTCAGGGGGGCTGGGCTGAAGCTTTCTTT
CDR3: CASSLGQGGWAEAFF
J: TRBJ1-1
V: TRBV5-4
length: 15
D: TRBD1
size: once

DNA: TGTGCCAGCAGCTTTCCTAGCGGCATCTCCCCGGGGGAGCAGTACTTC
CDR3: CASSFPSGISPGEQYF
J: TRBJ2-7
V: TRBV7-9
length: 16
D: TRBD2
size: -

DNA: TGTGCCAGCTCACAACAGGGGGGAGAGACCCAGTACTTC
CDR3: CASSQQGGETQYF
J: TRBJ2-5
V: TRBV18
length: 13
D: TRBD1
size: -

DNA: TGTGCCAGCAGTGAGCTACAGGCTGGAAACACCATATATTTT
CDR3: CASSELQAGNTIYF
J: TRBJ1-3
V: TRBV6-1
length: 14
D: -
size: -

DNA: TGTGCCAGCTCACCTAAACTAGCGGGAGGCTACGAGCAGTACTTC
CDR3: CASSPKLAGGYEQYF
J: TRBJ2-7
V: TRBV18
length: 15
D: TRBD2
size: -

DNA: TGTGCCAGTAGTATAGGAGCCGGCGGGACCCAGTACTTC
CDR3: CASSIGAGGTQYF
J: TRBJ2-5
V: TRBV19
length: 13
D: -
size: -

DNA: TGTGCCAGCAGCTTAGGGCAGCGGGAGCCCCAGCATTTT
CDR3: CASSLGQREPQHF
J: TRBJ1-5
V: TRBV13
length: 13
D: -
size: -